Shown below are 3 T cell receptor beta chains from a single sample sequenced in a study of T-cell reconstitution after alpha-beta-depleted transplantation in children. During its preparation, the TCRbeta library received unique molecular identifiers. A single record per CDR3 protein comes from TCRdb applying MiXCR to the PCR reads. The profile covers tens of thousands of distinct CDR3 sequences, with 40% to 55% appearing a single time and under 98% taken by the ten largest. The sequenced sample was PBMCs, mostly from graft donor cells, obtained 360 days after TCRalphabeta/CD19-depleted stem cell transplant. These TCRs come from a male patient younger than 18 who had a stem cell transplant for acute lymphoblastic leukemia, so the T cells may come from the graft donor.

This clonotype has more than one count but fewer than ten. This chain connects TRBV3-1 to TRBJ2-5; TRBD2 matches at 15 bases. CDR3 size: 19 residues. After removal of 4 bases from V and 2 bases from J, the junction contained 11 bases not matched to a gene. Germline V gives CDR1 LGHDT, CDR2 YNNKEL (reference sequence). The CDR3 coding sequence is TGTGCCAGCAGCCTGAGGAGCGGACTAGCGGGGGGGCTTCAAGAGACCCAGTACTTC. Translating gives CASSLRSGLAGGLQETQYF.

This clonotype was observed a few times. The chain links TRBV7-6 to TRBJ2-1; possibly TRBD1 for D (6 bases). This CDR3 contains 14 residues. V gave up 4 bases and J gave up 9 bases, with 16 bases separating them. Germline assignment: CDR1 SGHVS and CDR2 FNYEAQ. CDR3 sequence reads: CASSSGLGASEQFF. The CDR3 DNA sequence: TGTGCCAGCAGCTCGGGTTTGGGGGCAAGTGAGCAGTTCTTC.

This clonotype was observed once. The chain carries TRBV27 and TRBJ2-7; TRBD1 aligns across 7 bases. Germline trimming cut 4 bases from V and 6 bases from J; bases unmatched to any gene: 3. Germline V gene data show CDR1 as MNHEY and CDR2 as SMNVEV (reference sequence). This CDR3 is 12 amino acids long. The CDR3 protein is CASSSTGVEQYF. Written as DNA, the CDR3 is TGTGCCAGCAGTTCCACAGGGGTCGAGCAGTACTTC.